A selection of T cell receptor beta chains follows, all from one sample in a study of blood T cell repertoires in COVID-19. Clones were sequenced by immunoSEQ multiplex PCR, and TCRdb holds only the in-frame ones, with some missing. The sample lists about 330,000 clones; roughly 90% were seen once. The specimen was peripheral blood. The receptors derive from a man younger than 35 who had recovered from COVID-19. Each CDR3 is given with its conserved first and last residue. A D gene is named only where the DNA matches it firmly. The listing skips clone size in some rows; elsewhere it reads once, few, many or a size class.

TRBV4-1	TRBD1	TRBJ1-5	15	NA	TGCGCCAGCAGCCAAGGCTTGGGGGACAGTCAGCCCCAGCATTTT	CASSQGLGDSQPQHF
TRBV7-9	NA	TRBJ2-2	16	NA	TGTGCCAGCCTATCCCCAGCGGACGCGAACACCGGGGAGCTGTTTTTT	CASLSPADANTGELFF
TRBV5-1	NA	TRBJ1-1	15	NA	TGCGCCAGCAGCTCCCGGGGGGGAGGTTACACTGAAGCTTTCTTT	CASSSRGGGYTEAFF
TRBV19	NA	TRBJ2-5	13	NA	TGTGCCAGTAGTACTACAGGGTCAGAGACCCAGTACTTC	CASSTTGSETQYF
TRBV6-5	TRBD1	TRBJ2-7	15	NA	TGTGCCAGCAGTTATGGATGGGACAGGGAGTACGAGCAGTACTTC	CASSYGWDREYEQYF
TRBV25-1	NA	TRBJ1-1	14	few	TGTGCCAGCATCCCCGGGGGGGAGAGGACTGAAGCTTTCTTT	CASIPGGERTEAFF
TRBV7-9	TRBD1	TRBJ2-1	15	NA	TGTGCCAGCAGCTTATCCGTGGGGCAGGGGGATGAGCAGTTCTTC	CASSLSVGQGDEQFF
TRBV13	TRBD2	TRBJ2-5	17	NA	TGTGCCAGCAGCTTAGGCCGTAGCGGGGGCTCGGGAGAGACCCAGTACTTC	CASSLGRSGGSGETQYF
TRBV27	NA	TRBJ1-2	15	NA	TGTGCCAGCCGTTTCTTCTTCAGGGATGGCTATGGCTACACCTTC	CASRFFFRDGYGYTF
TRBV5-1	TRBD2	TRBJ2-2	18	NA	TGCGCCAGCAGCTTCTCCGGGACTAGCGGGGGGGCGAGCGGGGAGCTGTTTTTT	CASSFSGTSGGASGELFF
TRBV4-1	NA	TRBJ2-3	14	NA	TGCGCCAGCAGCACTAAACCCGACACAGATACGCAGTATTTT	CASSTKPDTDTQYF
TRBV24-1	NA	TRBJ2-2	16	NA	TGTGCCACCAGTGATTGGAAGGGGTCGAACACCGGGGAGCTGTTTTTT	CATSDWKGSNTGELFF
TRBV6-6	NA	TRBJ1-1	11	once	TGTGCCAGCAGTTACCGACAGGAAGCTTTCTTT	CASSYRQEAFF
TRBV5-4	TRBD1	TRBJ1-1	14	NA	TGTGCCAGCAGCGGACCAGGGGGCCGCGCTGAAGCTTTCTTT	CASSGPGGRAEAFF
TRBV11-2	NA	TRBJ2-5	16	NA	TGTGCCAGCAGCCCTGCCAGGGGCTCATACCAAGAGACCCAGTACTTC	CASSPARGSYQETQYF
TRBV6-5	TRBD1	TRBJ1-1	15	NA	TGTGCCAGCAGAGGGACAGGGGGCTTGAACACTGAAGCTTTCTTT	CASRGTGGLNTEAFF
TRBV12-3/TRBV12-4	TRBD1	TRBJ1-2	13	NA	TGTGCCAGCAGCCCTGGACAGGAATATGGCTACACCTTC	CASSPGQEYGYTF
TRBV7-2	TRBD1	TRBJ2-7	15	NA	TGTGCCAGCAGCTTAGGGACAGGGGGCTCCTACGAGCAGTACTTC	CASSLGTGGSYEQYF
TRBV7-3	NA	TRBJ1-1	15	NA	TGTGCCAGCAGCGCAGAGACAGGTATGAACACTGAAGCTTTCTTT	CASSAETGMNTEAFF
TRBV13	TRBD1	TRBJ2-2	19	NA	TGTGCCAGCAGCGGACAGGGGGGTAGCGGAAAGGGGAACACCGGGGAGCTGTTTTTT	CASSGQGGSGKGNTGELFF